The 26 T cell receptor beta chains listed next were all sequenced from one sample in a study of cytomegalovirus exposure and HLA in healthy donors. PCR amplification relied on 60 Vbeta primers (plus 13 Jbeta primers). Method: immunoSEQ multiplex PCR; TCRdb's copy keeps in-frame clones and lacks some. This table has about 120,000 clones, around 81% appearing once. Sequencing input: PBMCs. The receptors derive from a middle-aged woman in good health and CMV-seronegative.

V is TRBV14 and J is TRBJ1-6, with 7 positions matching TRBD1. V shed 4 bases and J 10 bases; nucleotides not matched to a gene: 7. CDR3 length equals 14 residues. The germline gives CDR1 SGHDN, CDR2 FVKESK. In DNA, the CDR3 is TGTGCCAGCAGCCTACTGACAGGGAAGTCACCCCTCCACTTT. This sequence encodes CASSLLTGKSPLHF.

CDR3 protein: CASSDSMGGSYNEQFF. In DNA form, the CDR3 reads TGTGCCAGCAGTGACTCAATGGGGGGTTCGTACAATGAGCAGTTCTTC. The rearrangement uses TRBV6-4 and TRBJ2-1; D is possibly TRBD2 (6 bases). In germline, CDR1 is MRHNA, CDR2 SNTAGT. This CDR3 is 16 amino acids long. V was clipped by 0 bases and J by 4 bases, with 13 bases between them.

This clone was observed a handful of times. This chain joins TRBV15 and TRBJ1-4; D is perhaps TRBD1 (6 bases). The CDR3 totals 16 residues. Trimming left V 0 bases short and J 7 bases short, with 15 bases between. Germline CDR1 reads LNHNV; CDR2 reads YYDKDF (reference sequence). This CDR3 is CATSRDTGPGVEKLFF. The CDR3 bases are TGTGCCACCAGCAGAGATACCGGGCCAGGGGTTGAAAAACTGTTTTTT.

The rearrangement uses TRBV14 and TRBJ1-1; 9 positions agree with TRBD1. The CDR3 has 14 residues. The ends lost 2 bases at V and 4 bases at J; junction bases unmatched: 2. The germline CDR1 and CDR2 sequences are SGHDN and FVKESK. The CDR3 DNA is TGTGCCAGCAGCCAAACAGGGGGCCTCACTGAAGCTTTCTTT. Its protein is CASSQTGGLTEAFF.

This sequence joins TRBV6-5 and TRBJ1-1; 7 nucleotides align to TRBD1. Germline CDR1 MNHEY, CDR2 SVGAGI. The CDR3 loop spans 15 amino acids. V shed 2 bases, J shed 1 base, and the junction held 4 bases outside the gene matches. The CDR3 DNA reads TGTGCCAGCAGTTACACCCGGACAGGGAACACTGAAGCTTTCTTT. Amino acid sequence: CASSYTRTGNTEAFF.

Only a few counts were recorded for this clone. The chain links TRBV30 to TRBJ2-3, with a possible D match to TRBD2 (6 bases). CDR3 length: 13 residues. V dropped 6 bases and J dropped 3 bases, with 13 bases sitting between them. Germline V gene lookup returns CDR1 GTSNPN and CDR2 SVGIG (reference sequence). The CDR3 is CACSFGGTDTQYF. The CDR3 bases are TGTGCCTGTAGCTTCGGGGGTACAGATACGCAGTATTTT. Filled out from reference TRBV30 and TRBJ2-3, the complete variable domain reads SQTIHQWPATLVQPVGSPLSLECTVEGTSNPNLYWYRQAAGRGLQLLFYSVGIGQISSEVPQNLSASRPQDRQFILSSKKLLLSDSGFYLCACSFGGTDTQYFGPGTRLTVL.

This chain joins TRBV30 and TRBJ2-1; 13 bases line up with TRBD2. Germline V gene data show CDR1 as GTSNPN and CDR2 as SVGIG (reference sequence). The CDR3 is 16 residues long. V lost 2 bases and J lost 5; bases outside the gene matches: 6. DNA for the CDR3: TGTGCCTGGAGTACCATAACTAGCGGGGGGGACAATGAGCAGTTCTTC. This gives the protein CAWSTITSGGDNEQFF.

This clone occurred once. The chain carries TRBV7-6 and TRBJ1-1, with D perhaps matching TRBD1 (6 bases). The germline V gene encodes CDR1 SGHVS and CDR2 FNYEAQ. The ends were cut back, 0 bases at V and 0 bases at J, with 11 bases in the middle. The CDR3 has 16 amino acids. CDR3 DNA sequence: TGTGCCAGCAGCTTAGCTGGGGGGGCTCTGAACACTGAAGCTTTCTTT. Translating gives CASSLAGGALNTEAFF. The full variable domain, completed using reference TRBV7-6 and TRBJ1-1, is GAGVSQSPRYKVTKRGQDVALRCDPISGHVSLYWYRQALGQGPEFLTYFNYEAQQDKSGLPNDRFSAERPEGSISTLTIQRTEQRDSAMYRCASSLAGGALNTEAFFGQGTRLTVV.

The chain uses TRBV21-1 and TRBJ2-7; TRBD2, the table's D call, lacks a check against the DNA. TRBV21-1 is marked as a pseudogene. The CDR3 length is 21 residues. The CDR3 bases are TGTGCCAGCCGAAAGGCGGTCAACCTCGGGACTAGCGGGAAGGTTTTCGACGAGCAGTACTTC. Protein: CASRKAVNLGTSGKVFDEQYF.

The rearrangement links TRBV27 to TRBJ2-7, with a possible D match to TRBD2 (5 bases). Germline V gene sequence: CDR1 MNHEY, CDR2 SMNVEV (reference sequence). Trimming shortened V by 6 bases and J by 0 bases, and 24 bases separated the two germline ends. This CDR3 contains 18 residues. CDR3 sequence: CASRASRRIVSPSYEQYF. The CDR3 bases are TGTGCCAGCAGGGCTAGCAGGAGGATCGTATCCCCCTCCTACGAGCAGTACTTC.

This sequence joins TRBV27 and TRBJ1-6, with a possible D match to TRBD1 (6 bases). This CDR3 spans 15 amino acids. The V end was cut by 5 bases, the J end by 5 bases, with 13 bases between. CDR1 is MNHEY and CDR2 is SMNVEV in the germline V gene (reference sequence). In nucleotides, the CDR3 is TGTGCCAGCAGTGACTGGGGGCGTGATAATTCACCCCTCCACTTT. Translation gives CASSDWGRDNSPLHF.

The CDR3 DNA sequence: TGTGCCACCAAACGATCCGGGACAGTGCCTTATCAGCCCCAGCATTTT. This gives the protein CATKRSGTVPYQPQHF. V gene TRBV19 combines with J gene TRBJ1-5, with 7 bases aligning to TRBD1. From germline, CDR1 is LNHDA and CDR2 SQIVND (reference sequence). The length of the CDR3 is 16 residues. The V gene end was trimmed by 10 bases and the J gene end by 5 bases; junction bases not matched to a gene: 17. The full variable domain, in which reference TRBV19 and TRBJ1-5 provide the parts outside the CDR3, is DGGITQSPKYLFRKEGQNVTLSCEQNLNHDAMYWYRQDPGQGLRLIYYSQIVNDFQKGDIAEGYSVSREKKESFPLTVTSAQKNPTAFYLCATKRSGTVPYQPQHFGDGTRLSIL.

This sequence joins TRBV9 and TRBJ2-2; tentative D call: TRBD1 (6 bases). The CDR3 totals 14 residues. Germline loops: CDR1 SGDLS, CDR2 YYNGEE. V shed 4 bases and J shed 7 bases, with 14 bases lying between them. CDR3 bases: TGTGCCAGCAGCCTAACAGGGTTGGGCGGGGAGCTGTTTTTT. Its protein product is CASSLTGLGGELFF.

CDR3 loop: CASSYRLAGGVNTGELFF. DNA of the CDR3: TGTGCCAGCAGTTATCGACTAGCGGGAGGAGTTAACACCGGGGAGCTGTTTTTT. V gene TRBV27 combines with J gene TRBJ2-2; 13 bases agree with TRBD2. The J segment lost 2 bases and the V segment lost 4 bases, leaving 7 bases of the junction unmatched. Germline V gene data show CDR1 as MNHEY and CDR2 as SMNVEV (reference sequence). The CDR3 covers 18 residues.

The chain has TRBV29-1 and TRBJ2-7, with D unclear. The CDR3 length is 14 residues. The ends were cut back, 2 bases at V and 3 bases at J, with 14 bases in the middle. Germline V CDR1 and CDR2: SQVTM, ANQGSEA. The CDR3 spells CSVEIAEENYEQYF. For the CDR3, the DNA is TGCAGCGTTGAAATAGCAGAAGAAAACTACGAGCAGTACTTC.

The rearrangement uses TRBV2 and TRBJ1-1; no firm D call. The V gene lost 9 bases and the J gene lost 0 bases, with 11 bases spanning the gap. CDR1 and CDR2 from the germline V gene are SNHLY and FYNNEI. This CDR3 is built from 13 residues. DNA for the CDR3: TGTGCCAGTCAGGAGGGTATGAACACTGAAGCTTTCTTT. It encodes CASQEGMNTEAFF.

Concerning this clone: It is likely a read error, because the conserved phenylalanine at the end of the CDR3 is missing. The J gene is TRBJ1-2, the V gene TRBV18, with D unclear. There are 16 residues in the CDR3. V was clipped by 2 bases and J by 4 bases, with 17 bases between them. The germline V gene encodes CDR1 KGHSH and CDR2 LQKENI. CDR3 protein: CASSPSTPRGAYGYTL. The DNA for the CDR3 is TGTGCCAGCTCACCATCTACCCCCAGAGGCGCCTATGGCTACACCCTC.

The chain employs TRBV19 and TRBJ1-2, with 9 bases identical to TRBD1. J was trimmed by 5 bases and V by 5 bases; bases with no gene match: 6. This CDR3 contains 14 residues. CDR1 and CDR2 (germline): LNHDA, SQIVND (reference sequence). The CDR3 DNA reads TGTGCCAGTAGTGTTGGCGGGACAGGGTATGGCTACACCTTC. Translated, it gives CASSVGGTGYGYTF.

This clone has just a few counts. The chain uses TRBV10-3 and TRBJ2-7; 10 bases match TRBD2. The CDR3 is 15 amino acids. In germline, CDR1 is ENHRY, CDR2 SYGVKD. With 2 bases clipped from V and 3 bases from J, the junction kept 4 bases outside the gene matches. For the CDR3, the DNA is TGTGCCATCAGTGAGCGTCTAGCGGGGGACTACGAGCAGTACTTC. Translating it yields CAISERLAGDYEQYF.

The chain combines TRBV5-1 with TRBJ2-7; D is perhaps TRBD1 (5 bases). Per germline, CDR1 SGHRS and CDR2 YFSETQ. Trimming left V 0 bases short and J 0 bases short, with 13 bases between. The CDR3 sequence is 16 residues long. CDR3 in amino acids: CASSLGAGPISYEQYF. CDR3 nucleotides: TGCGCCAGCAGCTTGGGCGCAGGGCCGATCTCCTACGAGCAGTACTTC.

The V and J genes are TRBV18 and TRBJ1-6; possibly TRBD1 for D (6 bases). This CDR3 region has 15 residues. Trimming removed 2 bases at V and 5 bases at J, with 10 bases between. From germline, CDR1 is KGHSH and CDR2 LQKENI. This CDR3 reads CASSPTGGNNSPLHF. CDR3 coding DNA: TGTGCCAGCTCACCAACTGGGGGCAATAATTCACCCCTCCACTTT.

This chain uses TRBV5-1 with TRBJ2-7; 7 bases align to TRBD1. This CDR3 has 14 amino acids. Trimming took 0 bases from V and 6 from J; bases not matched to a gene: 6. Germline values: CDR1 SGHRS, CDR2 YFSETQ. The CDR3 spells CASSLGQGFVEQYF. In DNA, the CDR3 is TGCGCCAGCAGCTTGGGACAGGGCTTCGTCGAGCAGTACTTC.

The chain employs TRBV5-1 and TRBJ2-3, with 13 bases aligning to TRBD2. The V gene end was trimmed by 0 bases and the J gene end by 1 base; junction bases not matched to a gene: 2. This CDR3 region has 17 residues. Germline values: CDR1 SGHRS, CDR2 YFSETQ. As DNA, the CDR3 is TGCGCCAGCAGCTTGGGGACTAGCGGGGGTCGCACAGATACGCAGTATTTT. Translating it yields CASSLGTSGGRTDTQYF.

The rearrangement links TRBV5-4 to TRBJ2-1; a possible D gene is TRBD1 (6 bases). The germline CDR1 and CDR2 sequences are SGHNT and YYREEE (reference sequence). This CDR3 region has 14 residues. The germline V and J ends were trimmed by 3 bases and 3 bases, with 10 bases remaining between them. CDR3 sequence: CASSSGTHYNEQFF. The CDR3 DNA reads TGTGCCAGCAGCTCCGGGACACACTACAATGAGCAGTTCTTC.

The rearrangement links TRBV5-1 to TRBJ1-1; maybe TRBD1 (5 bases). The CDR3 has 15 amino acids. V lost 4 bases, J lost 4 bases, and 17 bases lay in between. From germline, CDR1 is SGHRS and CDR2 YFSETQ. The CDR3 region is CASSPTKGGGTEAFF. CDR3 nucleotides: TGCGCCAGCAGCCCCACCAAAGGCGGGGGCACTGAAGCTTTCTTT.

CDR3 in amino acids: CASGEGTGRYTGELFF. The CDR3, as DNA: TGTGCCAGTGGAGAAGGGACAGGGAGGTACACCGGGGAGCTGTTTTTT. The rearrangement uses TRBV19 and TRBJ2-2, with 9 bases that match TRBD1. This CDR3 region has 16 residues. V shed 8 bases, J shed 3 bases, and the junction held 10 bases outside the gene matches. CDR1 is LNHDA and CDR2 is SQIVND in the germline V gene (reference sequence).